These T cell receptor beta chains were read from a single sample in a study of identical twins. TCRdb reprocessed the 5' RACE reads via MiXCR and lists one record per CDR3 protein. The data show about 530,000 distinct CDR3 sequences, approximately 14% seen once. The data were also submitted as part of a second study, on yellow fever vaccine responses in identical twins.

Sequencing was done on a sample of CD4+ T cells sorted from blood. The receptors shown here come from a woman under 30 in good health. The CDR3 runs from the conserved cysteine through the conserved F or W. Fields, in order: CDR3 DNA, CDR3 protein, V gene, clone size, J gene, D gene. D genes are given only for firm matches. Clone sizes are given selectively: once, few, many, or a class where the clone is expanded.

TGCAGCGTTGACTCCATAGGGGACGAGCAGTACTTC	CSVDSIGDEQYF	TRBV29-1	few	TRBJ2-7	NA
TGTGCCAGCAGCTTAAGGGCAGCCACCGGGGAGCTGTTTTTT	CASSLRAATGELFF	TRBV7-9	NA	TRBJ2-2	NA
TGTGCCAGCAGTTTATGGGGCGGGAACACCGGGGAGCTGTTTTTT	CASSLWGGNTGELFF	TRBV12-3/TRBV12-4	few	TRBJ2-2	NA
TGCAGTTACGAAGGCCGCGGAGATACGCAGTATTTT	CSYEGRGDTQYF	TRBV20-1	few	TRBJ2-3	NA
TGTGCCAGCAGTCGAAGGGCCAGCGGGGAGAACGCTTTCTTT	CASSRRASGENAFF	TRBV3-1	many	TRBJ1-1	NA
TGTGCCAGCAGCAGCTACGAGCGAATCTACGAGCAGTACTTC	CASSSYERIYEQYF	TRBV11-2	NA	TRBJ2-7	NA
TGCAGTGCCAAAAGCGGGGGGGCCCCCTACAATGAGCAGTTCTTC	CSAKSGGAPYNEQFF	TRBV20-1	few	TRBJ2-1	TRBD2
TGTGCCAGCAGCTTAGGACAGGGAGGCCAAGAGACCCAGTACTTC	CASSLGQGGQETQYF	TRBV7-9	NA	TRBJ2-5	NA
TGTGCCAGCAGTTTGCCGGGGGGCCGGGGCAATCAGCCCCAGCATTTT	CASSLPGGRGNQPQHF	TRBV12-3/TRBV12-4	few	TRBJ1-5	NA
TGCAGCGTTCTGGGGGTAGCCTACAATGAGCAGTTCTTC	CSVLGVAYNEQFF	TRBV29-1	few	TRBJ2-1	NA
TGTGCCAGCAGTGAATTGCAGTTTTCCTACAATGAGCAGTTCTTC	CASSELQFSYNEQFF	TRBV2	few	TRBJ2-1	NA
TGTGCCAGCACCTCATTCGGACAGGGGAACACCGGGGAGCTGTTTTTT	CASTSFGQGNTGELFF	TRBV12-3/TRBV12-4	many	TRBJ2-2	TRBD1
TGCGCCAGCAGCTTGGGAGGGGGAGACATTAACACTGAAGCTTTCTTT	CASSLGGGDINTEAFF	TRBV5-1	NA	TRBJ1-1	NA
TGCAGTGCTAGGGAGTGGGTGAACACTGAAGCTTTCTTT	CSAREWVNTEAFF	TRBV20-1	few	TRBJ1-1	NA
TGTGCCAGCAGCCGGGTGAGGGCAGGGAGGGATCAGCCCCAGCATTTT	CASSRVRAGRDQPQHF	TRBV7-9	few	TRBJ1-5	NA
TGTGCCAGCAGCCATCCGGGACAGAGATACAATGAGCAGTTCTTC	CASSHPGQRYNEQFF	TRBV4-2	NA	TRBJ2-1	TRBD1
TGTGCCACCAGTGTTCTCCTAGGACAGGGACAGGAGACCCAGTACTTC	CATSVLLGQGQETQYF	TRBV24-1	NA	TRBJ2-5	TRBD1
TGTGCCAGCAGCGGAAGACAACAGGGGCACGGGGAGCTGTTTTTT	CASSGRQQGHGELFF	TRBV2	few	TRBJ2-2	TRBD1
TGCAGTGCTAGGGTTCGGGGGGTCGGAGATACGCAGTATTTT	CSARVRGVGDTQYF	TRBV20-1	NA	TRBJ2-3	TRBD2
TGTGCCAGCAGTCAGTGGACAGGGGGGAACAATGAGCAGTTCTTC	CASSQWTGGNNEQFF	TRBV28	few	TRBJ2-1	TRBD1
TGTGCCAGCAGTTTAGGGGGACGGGGGGGAGATACGCAGTATTTT	CASSLGGRGGDTQYF	TRBV12-3/TRBV12-4	few	TRBJ2-3	TRBD2
TGTGCCAGCAGTGGACCGGGACTAGCGGGGGTCGGGGAGCTGTTTTTT	CASSGPGLAGVGELFF	TRBV6-1	once	TRBJ2-2	TRBD2
TGTGCCAGCAGCTCCGGACTAGCGGTCTCCTACGAGCAGTACTTC	CASSSGLAVSYEQYF	TRBV7-8	NA	TRBJ2-7	TRBD2
TGTGCCACCAGCAGAGTACAGAAACAAGAGACCCAGTACTTC	CATSRVQKQETQYF	TRBV15	few	TRBJ2-5	NA
TGTGCCAGCAGTTTAGCTTCCCAGGGGGCGCTTAACGAGCAGTACTTC	CASSLASQGALNEQYF	TRBV12-3/TRBV12-4	few	TRBJ2-7	TRBD1
TGTGCCAGCGGCCCCCAGCGGGGTCTTAGGGTTGCACACTCCTACAATGAGCAGTTCTTC	CASGPQRGLRVAHSYNEQFF	TRBV12-3/TRBV12-4	many	TRBJ2-1	TRBD2
TGTGCCAGCAGTCCTCTCGGACTAGTCGCCGGGGAGCTGTTTTTT	CASSPLGLVAGELFF	TRBV28	NA	TRBJ2-2	TRBD2
TGTGCCAGCAGTGATACAGGGTCGGGAGTTGAGAACACTGAAGCTTTCTTT	CASSDTGSGVENTEAFF	TRBV25-1	NA	TRBJ1-1	NA
TGTGCCAGCAGTTTAGGATATTACAATGAGCAGTTCTTC	CASSLGYYNEQFF	TRBV12-3/TRBV12-4	NA	TRBJ2-1	NA
TGTGCCAGCAGCTTTCGACTATCGAACACCGGGGAGCTGTTTTTT	CASSFRLSNTGELFF	TRBV7-9	NA	TRBJ2-2	NA
TGCAGCGTTGAATTTAGTTCGAGACGGGCATACAATGAGCAGTTCTTC	CSVEFSSRRAYNEQFF	TRBV29-1	NA	TRBJ2-1	NA
TGTGCCAGCAGTGGAAGAGGACGCGGAGAGGCTTTCTTT	CASSGRGRGEAFF	TRBV6-1	few	TRBJ1-1	NA
TGTGCCAGCAGCCCCCGGACAGAGCTCTATGGCTACACCTTC	CASSPRTELYGYTF	TRBV3-1	few	TRBJ1-2	NA
TGTGCCAGCAGATGGGTGTGTTTCCGCCTCACAGATACGCAGTATTTT	CASRWVCFRLTDTQYF	TRBV27	few	TRBJ2-3	NA
TGCGCCAGCAGCCGACTTTGGGAGCAGTACTTC	CASSRLWEQYF	TRBV23-1	NA	TRBJ2-7	NA
TGTGCCACCAGCAGAGATCGAAGACTAGCGGAGGAGACCCAGTACTTC	CATSRDRRLAEETQYF	TRBV15	few	TRBJ2-5	TRBD2
TGCGCCAGCAGCTCCGAACAGGGGGCTATGGGTGAGCAGTTCTTC	CASSSEQGAMGEQFF	TRBV5-1	few	TRBJ2-1	TRBD1
TGTGCCAGCAGCTTAGTTGGGGGAGGGGCTGGGGCCAACGTCCTGACTTTC	CASSLVGGGAGANVLTF	TRBV11-2	NA	TRBJ2-6	TRBD2
TGTGCCAGCAGGGCCGGGACAGGGGCGATACTGAACACTGAAGCTTTCTTT	CASRAGTGAILNTEAFF	TRBV5-5	few	TRBJ1-1	TRBD1
TGTGCCAGCAGCGGGCCGTACAGGGTCTCTGGGGCCAACGTCCTGACTTTC	CASSGPYRVSGANVLTF	TRBV7-9	NA	TRBJ2-6	NA
TGCGCCAGCAGCTTGGTGACTAGCAAAGAGCAGTTCTTC	CASSLVTSKEQFF	TRBV5-1	few	TRBJ2-1	TRBD2
TGTGCCAGCAGTTCGGGACGGTTAACAGATACGCAGTATTTT	CASSSGRLTDTQYF	TRBV2	NA	TRBJ2-3	NA
TGTGCCAGCAGCTTTCACAAGCAGACCACTGAAGCTTTCTTT	CASSFHKQTTEAFF	TRBV7-9	many	TRBJ1-1	NA
TGTGCCAGCAGTGAGCAGGGTACCGGGGAGACCCAGTACTTC	CASSEQGTGETQYF	TRBV2	few	TRBJ2-5	NA
TGTGCCAGCAGCGTAACGGGACAGGGGTCGAGCACAGATACGCAGTATTTT	CASSVTGQGSSTDTQYF	TRBV9	NA	TRBJ2-3	TRBD1
TGCGCCAGCAGCTCCAGCGGGGGGGGATTCAATGAGCAGTTCTTC	CASSSSGGGFNEQFF	TRBV5-1	few	TRBJ2-1	TRBD2
TGTGCCAGCAGCTTAGATCTGCGGGGAGGGTACCAAGAGACCCAGTACTTC	CASSLDLRGGYQETQYF	TRBV11-2	NA	TRBJ2-5	TRBD2
TGTGCCAGTTCCCCGGGACATAGTAACACCGGGGAGCTGTTTTTT	CASSPGHSNTGELFF	TRBV19	NA	TRBJ2-2	NA
TGTGCCAGCAGCTACTTCCCTTTTGGCACCGGGGAGCTGTTTTTT	CASSYFPFGTGELFF	TRBV7-8	few	TRBJ2-2	NA
TGCGCCAGCAGCTTCCGGGACCTAGCCTACGAGCAGTACTTC	CASSFRDLAYEQYF	TRBV5-1	NA	TRBJ2-7	NA
TGTGCCAGCAGCTTAGGAGTGGGACAGGCCGCAGATACGCAGTATTTT	CASSLGVGQAADTQYF	TRBV7-9	NA	TRBJ2-3	TRBD1
TGTGCCAGCAGCTTAGCGCGTAGACGGGATACGCAGTATTTT	CASSLARRRDTQYF	TRBV7-2	few	TRBJ2-3	NA
TGCGCCAGCAGCCGAGCTAGGGCCCCCTCACAATCCTACAATGAGCAGTTCTTC	CASSRARAPSQSYNEQFF	TRBV5-1	NA	TRBJ2-1	NA
TGTGCCAGCAGTTTGACTAGCGGACCGGTGCGGTTCTTC	CASSLTSGPVRFF	TRBV28	NA	TRBJ2-1	TRBD2
TGTGCCACCAGCAGGCCGGGACTAGCTTCGAACATTCAGTACTTC	CATSRPGLASNIQYF	TRBV15	NA	TRBJ2-4	TRBD2
TGTGCCAGCAGCGCCGGGACTAGCGGGAGAGGAGGCACAGATACGCAGTATTTT	CASSAGTSGRGGTDTQYF	TRBV7-1	NA	TRBJ2-3	TRBD2